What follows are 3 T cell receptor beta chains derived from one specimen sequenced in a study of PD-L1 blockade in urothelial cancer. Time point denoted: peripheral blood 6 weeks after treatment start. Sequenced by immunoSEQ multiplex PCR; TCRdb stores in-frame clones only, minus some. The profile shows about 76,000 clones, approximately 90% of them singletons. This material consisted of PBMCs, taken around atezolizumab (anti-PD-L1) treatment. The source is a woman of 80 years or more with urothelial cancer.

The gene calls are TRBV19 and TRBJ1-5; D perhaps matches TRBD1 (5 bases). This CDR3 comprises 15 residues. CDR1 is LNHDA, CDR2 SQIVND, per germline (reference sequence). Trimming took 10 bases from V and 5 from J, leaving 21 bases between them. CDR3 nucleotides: TGTGCCACCCTAGTATATTTGGGGGGGGATCAGCCCCAGCATTTT. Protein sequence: CATLVYLGGDQPQHF.

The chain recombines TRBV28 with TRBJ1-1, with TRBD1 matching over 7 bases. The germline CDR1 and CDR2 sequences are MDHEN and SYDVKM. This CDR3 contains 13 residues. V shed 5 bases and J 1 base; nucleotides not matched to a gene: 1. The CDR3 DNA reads TGTGCCAGCAGTGGACAGGAGAACACTGAAGCTTTCTTT. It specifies CASSGQENTEAFF. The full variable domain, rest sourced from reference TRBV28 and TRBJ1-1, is DVKVTQSSRYLVKRTGEKVFLECVQDMDHENMFWYRQDPGLGLRLIYFSYDVKMKEKGDIPEGYSVSREKKERFSLILESASTNQTSMYLCASSGQENTEAFFGQGTRLTVV.

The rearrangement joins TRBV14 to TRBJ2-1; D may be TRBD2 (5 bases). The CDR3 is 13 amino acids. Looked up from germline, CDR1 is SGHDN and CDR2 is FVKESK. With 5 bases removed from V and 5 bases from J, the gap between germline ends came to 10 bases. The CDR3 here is CASSFGADNEQFF. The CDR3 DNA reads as TGTGCCAGCAGCTTCGGAGCGGACAATGAGCAGTTCTTC. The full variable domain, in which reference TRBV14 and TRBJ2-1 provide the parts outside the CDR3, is EAGVTQFPSHSVIEKGQTVTLRCDPISGHDNLYWYRRVMGKEIKFLLHFVKESKQDESGMPNNRFLAERTGGTYSTLKVQPAELEDSGVYFCASSFGADNEQFFGPGTRLTVL.